This T cell receptor beta chain was captured by sequencing in a study of cytomegalovirus exposure and HLA in healthy donors. 13 Jbeta primers and 60 Vbeta primers were used for the PCR. Clones were sequenced by immunoSEQ multiplex PCR, and TCRdb holds only the in-frame ones, with some missing. This sample has 85,000 to 100,000 clones, with around 60% found just once. Study-level points and caveats: In presence/absence analyses, roughly uniform sequencing depth across donors was assumed. The classifier was said to identify cytomegalovirus status with high specificity and sensitivity.

The V gene lost 0 bases and the J gene lost 7 bases, with 6 bases spanning the gap. CDR1 is SEHNR and CDR2 is FQNEAQ in the germline V gene (reference sequence). CDR3 length: 13 residues. In the case of this clone: The target antigen is unknown.

The sample comprised PBMCs. The receptor comes from a human donor in good health. The chain is built from TRBV7-9 and TRBJ1-4, with a possible D match to TRBD1 (5 bases). CDR3 sequence reads: CASSLAQGEKLFF. The CDR3 DNA reads as TGTGCCAGCAGCTTAGCTCAGGGTGAAAAACTGTTTTTT.